The clone carrying this T cell receptor beta chain was detected many times. The CDR3 covers 17 residues. V lost 2 bases and J lost 4; bases outside the gene matches: 12. From germline, CDR1 is SGDLS and CDR2 YYNGEE. Amplified regions were TCR beta CDR3 sequences from RNA transcripts. Researchers ran a first-round RT-PCR on the TCR CDR3 using the HTBI primer set. TCRdb analysed the multiplex PCR reads with MiXCR anew, one entry per CDR3 protein. Of around 350,000 distinct CDR3 sequences in the sample, 15% to 20% are singletons; the top ten hold around 4%. These data come from a study of T cells in Graves' hyperthyroidism and ophthalmopathy. Using around 10 ml of fresh peripheral blood, PBMCs were prepared.

Specimen: blood. This receptor was identified in a woman aged 18-35 years with Graves' hyperthyroidism. The rearrangement uses TRBV9 and TRBJ2-7, with TRBD1 matching 10 bases. The CDR3 is CASSVGVGDRGRYEQYF. The DNA of the CDR3 is TGTGCCAGCAGCGTGGGGGTTGGGGACAGGGGTCGATACGAGCAGTACTTC.